Listed here is a single T cell receptor (beta chain). Authors' methods: Estimates of nucleated cell counts were drawn from the amplification of reference gene primers. Here immunoSEQ multiplex PCR was the method, and the copy in TCRdb shows in-frame clones only, minus some. The DNA was the basis for D and trimming; V, J and clone size are from that table. The sample shows 35,000 to 50,000 clones, roughly 80% of them seen only once. The source of the sample is a study of blood T cell repertoires in COVID-19. For the study at large: PBMCs, B-cell-depleted T cells, or T cells were the source of the cDNA or gDNA that made up the material.

From germline, CDR1 is KGHSH and CDR2 LQKENI. The ends were cut back, 5 bases at V and 5 bases at J, with 12 bases in the middle. This CDR3 has 13 residues. Sequences were obtained from peripheral blood. J is TRBJ1-1 and V is TRBV18; D is possibly TRBD1 (6 bases). The clonotype was recovered from a human donor with acute or convalescent COVID-19. The donor label of this sample is uncertain. CDR3 protein: CASSTLDRTEAFF. The CDR3 DNA reads TGTGCCAGCTCAACGTTGGACAGAACTGAAGCTTTCTTT. Looking up the rest from reference TRBV18 and TRBJ1-1 gives the full variable domain: NAGVMQNPRHLVRRRGQEARLRCSPMKGHSHVYWYRQLPEEGLKFMVYLQKENIIDESGMPKERFSAEFPKEGPSILRIQQVVRGDSAAYFCASSTLDRTEAFFGQGTRLTVV.